Here is one T cell receptor beta chain with its context. The antigen this receptor binds is unknown. No much larger clone exists at a distance of one base, and base qualities are not known. To sequence the TCRbeta CDR3 region, genomic DNA was isolated from the sorted cells. The immunoSEQ Assay was used to sequence the TCRbeta CDR3 regions. TCRdb holds this immuneACCESS table with in-frame rearrangements only. Some clones are missing; in checked studies, unresolved V genes explain under half, and the rest has no known cause. Counted in this sample were fewer than 80,000 clones; roughly 88% of them appeared once. 0.45% to 0.65% of the sample belongs to the ten largest clones. This entry is derived from a study of OX40 agonist ivuxolimab in advanced cancers. Looking at the study overall: Ivuxolimab was a fully human IgG2 agonistic monoclonal antibody targeting the costimulatory receptor OX40 (CD134). Intravenous ivuxolimab was administered to patients every 2 weeks at six dose levels: 0.01, 0.1, 0.3, 1.5, 3 and 10 mg/kg. Among the roughly 52 dose-escalation patients, around 19 had hepatocellular carcinoma, some 15 melanoma, 9 renal cell carcinoma and 9 head and neck cancer. In the dose-escalation cohort, 65% to 85% of patients were male, and the mean age was roughly 56 years with a range of 23 to 79. Prior anti-PD-1, anti-PD-L1 or anti-CTLA-4 therapy was permitted, and checkpoint inhibitors had been received by 40% to 50% of dose-escalation patients. Partial responses occurred in three dose-escalation patients, of whom one had hepatocellular carcinoma and two had cutaneous melanoma. Peripheral TCRbeta sequencing was intended to test whether TCR sequence diversity was altered and clonal T-cell expansion was caused by ivuxolimab. The monotherapy dose-escalation portion (N of about 50 patients) of the phase I ivuxolimab trial is reported in the paper. The full study reports these points: The antigen specificity of the clonally expanded peripheral T cells was not determined. At doses from 0.1 to 3.0 mg/kg, clonal expansion was seen in both CD4+ and CD8+ blood T cells between baseline and week 6. Low levels of normalized T-cell clonal expansion were also seen in some nonresponding patients. After ivuxolimab, CD8+ T cells had more expanded clones than CD4+ T cells on average. In the 0.1-3.0 mg/kg groups, partial responders were among the patients with the lowest normalized peripheral clonal expansion, particularly in CD8+ T cells.

V is shortened by 3 bases, J by 2 bases, and the region joining them spans 7 bases. The CDR3 has 13 amino acids, counting the end cysteine and phenylalanine. Left in the record is the CDR3 DNA by itself, 39 bases read in frame from the first base. Per the germline V gene, MDHEN is the CDR1 and SYDVKM is the CDR2. Patients with a history of autoimmune disease or receiving systemic immunosuppression were excluded from the trial. In every dose cohort, peripheral blood was drawn for TCR sequencing at baseline, cycle 4 day 1, and cycle 7 day 1. Samples were obtained from an open-label, multicenter, first-in-human phase I dose-escalation trial of ivuxolimab. The trial enrolled adults with locally advanced or metastatic head and neck squamous cell, hepatocellular, melanoma or renal cell carcinoma. CD4+ and CD8+ T cells were sorted separately from peripheral blood before TCR sequencing.

The TCR was taken from an adult with an advanced solid tumor such as melanoma, head and neck, liver or kidney cancer. The rearrangement joined TRBV28 to TRBJ1-1; the D gene cannot be named for sure. The sample was CD4+ or CD8+ T cells sorted from blood, taken in a trial of the OX40 agonist ivuxolimab. The CDR3 protein sequence reads: CASSLNSNTEAFF. The nucleotide sequence reads as follows: TGTGCCAGCAGTTTGAACAGTAACACTGAAGCTTTCTTT.